The 27 T cell receptor beta chains below were found in one sample sequenced in a study of early T cells in non-severe SARS-CoV-2 infection. In TCRdb, the 5' RACE reads were re-called with MiXCR into one record per CDR3 protein. The profile covers approximately 70,000 distinct CDR3 sequences, with about 9.5% appearing a single time and approximately 8% taken by the ten largest. The sequencing used whole blood, collected at baseline. The source of these receptors is an adult who was a healthcare worker with PCR-confirmed SARS-CoV-2 infection or an uninfected control (not recorded which).

This clonotype was recorded at least ten times. The chain recombines TRBV5-6 with TRBJ1-1, with D unresolved. From germline, CDR1 is SGHDT and CDR2 YYEEEE. This CDR3 region has 14 residues. The V gene lost 7 bases and the J gene lost 1 base, with 14 bases spanning the gap. The CDR3 sequence: CASEIGRRNTEAFF. The CDR3 bases are TGTGCCAGCGAAATCGGACGCCGGAACACTGAAGCTTTCTTT. Drawing the rest from reference TRBV5-6 and TRBJ1-1, the complete variable domain is DAGVTQSPTHLIKTRGQQVTLRCSPKSGHDTVSWYQQALGQGPQFIFQYYEEEERQRGNFPDRFSGHQFPNYSSELNVNALLLGDSALYLCASEIGRRNTEAFFGQGTRLTVV.

The table lists this clonotype with many counts. V gene TRBV3-1 combines with J gene TRBJ2-3, with D unresolved. The CDR3 has 14 residues. CDR1 is LGHDT and CDR2 is YNNKEL in the germline V gene (reference sequence). Between the trimmed V and J ends, which lost 2 bases and 4 bases, there was a span of 10 bases. DNA of the CDR3: TGTGCCAGCAGCCAAAGGTCCGCAGCAGATACGCAGTATTTT. Translation: CASSQRSAADTQYF.

Here the CDR3 DNA reads TGTGCCATCAGTGAGTCGGAGGACTACGAGCAGTACTTC. It codes for CAISESEDYEQYF. This chain links TRBV10-3 with TRBJ2-7, with TRBD2 as a possible D gene (5 bases). The CDR3 runs 13 residues. V shed 0 bases and J shed 3 bases, with 6 bases lying between them. Germline V CDR1 and CDR2: ENHRY, SYGVKD.

This clonotype was observed a handful of times. This sequence joins TRBV6-2 or TRBV6-3 and TRBJ2-6, with D unresolved. The CDR3 is 12 amino acids. CDR1 is MNHEY, CDR2 SVGEGT, per germline. Trimming removed 7 bases at V and 0 bases at J, with 1 base between. CDR3 bases: TGTGCCAGCAACTCTGGGGCCAACGTCCTGACTTTC. It is translated as CASNSGANVLTF.

Only a few counts were recorded for this clonotype. The chain is built from TRBV7-3 and TRBJ1-1; D possibly corresponds to TRBD1 (5 bases). This CDR3 contains 14 residues. The V gene's germline CDR1 is SGHTA and CDR2 FQGTGA. Trimming left V 6 bases short and J 4 bases short, with 15 bases between. CDR3 protein: CASRPPRDGTEAFF. The CDR3 DNA sequence: TGTGCCAGCAGACCACCTAGGGACGGCACTGAAGCTTTCTTT.

The CDR3 sequence is CASSPTGLYEQYF. The CDR3, as DNA: TGTGCCAGCAGTCCGACAGGGCTCTACGAGCAGTACTTC. The V gene is TRBV25-1, the J gene TRBJ2-7; TRBD1 aligns across 7 bases. Germline CDR1 MGHDK, CDR2 SYGVNS. The CDR3 totals 13 residues. V lost 5 bases and J lost 3; bases outside the gene matches: 4.

V and J are TRBV12-3 or TRBV12-4 and TRBJ1-1; D is possibly TRBD1 (6 bases). V was pared by 2 bases and J by 4 bases, with 11 bases between. This CDR3 is built from 14 residues. CDR3 nucleotide sequence: TGTGCCAGCAGTTTAACAGGGAGGGGCACTGAAGCTTTCTTT. Translated: CASSLTGRGTEAFF.

J is TRBJ1-5 and V is TRBV6-2 or TRBV6-3; no firm D call. Trimming cost V 4 bases and J 0 bases, with 10 bases left between them. The CDR3 has 15 amino acids. Germline CDR1 and CDR2: MNHEY and SVGEGT. The CDR3 DNA reads TGTGCCAGCAGTTCCGGCGTTTATAGCAATCAGCCCCAGCATTTT. This gives the protein CASSSGVYSNQPQHF.

Only a few counts were recorded for this clonotype. The chain carries TRBV18 and TRBJ1-2, with D tentatively TRBD1 (6 bases). The CDR3 contains 13 residues. In germline, CDR1 is KGHSH, CDR2 LQKENI. V lost 3 bases to trimming and J lost 8 bases, with 13 bases between them. In DNA, the CDR3 is TGTGCCAGCTCACCCTGGGGGGCTCGCGGCTACACCTTC. Translation: CASSPWGARGYTF. The full variable domain, in which reference TRBV18 and TRBJ1-2 provide the parts outside the CDR3, is NAGVMQNPRHLVRRRGQEARLRCSPMKGHSHVYWYRQLPEEGLKFMVYLQKENIIDESGMPKERFSAEFPKEGPSILRIQQVVRGDSAAYFCASSPWGARGYTFGSGTRLTVV.

This clonotype was seen a handful of times. The J gene is TRBJ2-6, the V gene TRBV2; TRBD1 is a possible D gene (6 bases). This CDR3 is 18 amino acids long. From germline, CDR1 is SNHLY and CDR2 FYNNEI. Trimming took 4 bases from V and 0 from J, leaving 16 bases between them. The CDR3 coding sequence is TGTGCCAGCAGTGCGATTCCGGGACACAACTCTGGGGCCAACGTCCTGACTTTC. This codes for CASSAIPGHNSGANVLTF.

This clonotype appeared many times. The chain combines TRBV7-3 with TRBJ2-2, with D unresolved. The V end was cut by 5 bases, the J end by 0 bases, with 1 base between. Germline CDR1 and CDR2: SGHTA and FQGTGA. This CDR3 is built from 12 residues. The CDR3 sequence: CASSTNTGELFF. DNA for the CDR3: TGTGCCAGCAGCACGAACACCGGGGAGCTGTTTTTT.

This clonotype was seen repeatedly, ten times or more. The V gene is TRBV20-1, the J gene TRBJ2-3, with 9 bases aligning to TRBD1. Unmatched junction bases numbered 8, after V lost 5 bases and J lost 2 bases. The V gene's germline CDR1 is DFQATT and CDR2 SNEGSKA (reference sequence). The CDR3 contains 15 residues. DNA of the CDR3: TGCAGTGCTTTATTAGGACAGGGGAACACAGATACGCAGTATTTT. Protein sequence: CSALLGQGNTDTQYF.

This clonotype was detected many times. The chain joins TRBV7-9 to TRBJ2-3; no firm D call. Germline V gene sequence: CDR1 SEHNR, CDR2 FQNEAQ (reference sequence). The CDR3 consists of 14 residues. Trimming took 2 bases from V and 0 from J, leaving 6 bases between them. The CDR3 protein is CASSLSFSTDTQYF. CDR3 DNA sequence: TGTGCCAGCAGCTTAAGTTTCAGCACAGATACGCAGTATTTT.

This clonotype was seen only a few times. The chain links TRBV6-5 to TRBJ1-6; 11 positions agree with TRBD1. The CDR3 has 17 amino acids. Trimming cost V 6 bases and J 5 bases; bases outside gene matches: 9. Germline V gene data show CDR1 as MNHEY and CDR2 as SVGAGI. In DNA, the CDR3 is TGTGCCAGCAGCCGCGGACAGGGGGCGATAAATAATTCACCCCTCCACTTT. It translates to CASSRGQGAINNSPLHF.

A note on this clonotype: A read error may produce the germline difference seen at one junction end. The chain combines TRBV6-5 with TRBJ1-3; D is undetermined. Germline loops: CDR1 MNHEY, CDR2 SVGAGI. The CDR3 runs to 14 residues. CDR3: CACSRSVSGNTIYF. The CDR3 DNA reads as TGTGCCTGCAGTCGTTCAGTCTCTGGAAACACCATATATTTT.

In this sample, this clonotype turned up a few times. The V call is TRBV3-1, the J call TRBJ2-3, with 9 bases identical to TRBD1. CDR1 and CDR2 (germline): LGHDT, YNNKEL (reference sequence). The CDR3 has 15 amino acids. J gave up 4 bases and V 4 bases, and 6 bases lay outside the gene matches. The CDR3 loop reads CASSPLWDRADTQYF. For the CDR3, the DNA is TGTGCCAGCAGCCCGCTTTGGGACAGGGCAGATACGCAGTATTTT.

The chain combines TRBV7-9 with TRBJ1-6; D is perhaps TRBD1 (5 bases). Trimming pared 0 bases from V and 5 bases from J, leaving 23 bases between. Per the germline V gene, CDR1 is SEHNR and CDR2 is FQNEAQ (reference sequence). This CDR3 has 20 residues. CDR3 coding DNA: TGTGCCAGCAGCTTAGCAGTCGGTACATCTACCCGGGGACATAATTCACCCCTCCACTTT. Protein product: CASSLAVGTSTRGHNSPLHF.

In this sample, this clonotype turned up many times. The V and J genes are TRBV12-3 or TRBV12-4 and TRBJ1-5, with D perhaps TRBD1 (6 bases). This CDR3 spans 15 amino acids. The V end was cut by 5 bases, the J end by 0 bases, with 11 bases between. The CDR3, as DNA: TGTGCCAGCAGTAAAGGGGGGCATAGCAATCAGCCCCAGCATTTT. Translation gives CASSKGGHSNQPQHF.

This clonotype has at least ten counts. The V gene is TRBV4-2, the J gene TRBJ1-4; 7 bases are shared with TRBD1. V was clipped by 1 base and J by 4 bases; unmatched bases: 3. This CDR3 comprises 15 residues. Germline assignment: CDR1 LGHNA and CDR2 YNFKEQ. The DNA for the CDR3 is TGTGCCAGCAGCCAAGCAGGGGGAGATAATGAAAAACTGTTTTTT. Translating it yields CASSQAGGDNEKLFF.

The rearrangement links TRBV20-1 to TRBJ1-2; the D gene is possibly TRBD1 (6 bases). Trimming shortened V by 6 bases and J by 4 bases, and 18 bases separated the two germline ends. Germline CDR1 DFQATT, CDR2 SNEGSKA (reference sequence). This CDR3 comprises 14 residues. The CDR3 protein is CSALTGEGLYGYTF. The CDR3 coding sequence is TGCAGTGCATTGACAGGCGAGGGACTCTATGGCTACACCTTC.

This chain connects TRBV7-9 to TRBJ2-3; D possibly uses TRBD1 or TRBD2 (5 bases each). Germline CDR1 reads SEHNR; CDR2 reads FQNEAQ (reference sequence). With 7 bases removed from V and 3 bases from J, the gap between germline ends came to 11 bases. This CDR3 is 13 amino acids long. The CDR3 DNA is TGTGCCAGCATTCTGGGGGATACAGATACGCAGTATTTT. This sequence encodes CASILGDTDTQYF.

A few counts support this clonotype. The chain employs TRBV11-3 and TRBJ1-1, with D uncertain. This CDR3 spans 12 amino acids. The V end lost 0 bases, the J end lost 8 bases, and 7 bases lay between the germline ends. CDR1 and CDR2 (germline): SGHNT, YENEEA. As DNA, the CDR3 is TGTGCCAGCAGCTTAGAAACAGCCGAAGCTTTCTTT. Amino acid sequence: CASSLETAEAFF.

A few counts support this clonotype. The chain employs TRBV10-2 and TRBJ2-3; 10 bases align to TRBD2. V was clipped by 6 bases and J by 1 base; unmatched bases: 7. The CDR3 has 16 amino acids. CDR1 is WSHSY, CDR2 SAAADI, per germline. The CDR3 loop is CASSLIAGGGTDTQYF. The CDR3 DNA reads as TGCGCCAGCAGCCTTATAGCGGGGGGCGGCACAGATACGCAGTATTTT.

The J gene is TRBJ2-7, the V gene TRBV3-1, with D possibly TRBD2 on 5 matching bases. The germline V gene has CDR1 LGHDT and CDR2 YNNKEL (reference sequence). CDR3 length: 16 residues. V was shortened by 4 bases and J by 2 bases, with 18 bases between the two germline ends. The CDR3 DNA follows: TGTGCCAGCAGCCCGGGGTTGACTTCGGGTGCCTACGAGCAGTACTTC. Encoded protein: CASSPGLTSGAYEQYF.

This clonotype was picked up many times. The chain couples TRBV27 to TRBJ1-5; 8 bases are a match to TRBD1. The CDR3 runs 15 residues. Germline loops: CDR1 MNHEY, CDR2 SMNVEV (reference sequence). After removal of 10 bases from V and 3 bases from J, the junction contained 11 bases not matched to a gene. CDR3 bases: TGTGCCACCAAAGGTTTGGGACAGGCCAATCAGCCCCAGCATTTT. It translates to CATKGLGQANQPQHF.

Ten or more counts support this clonotype. This chain uses TRBV4-3 with TRBJ2-2; 13 bases map to TRBD2. CDR1 LGHNA and CDR2 YSLEER come from the germline V gene. Trimming at V came to 0 bases and at J to 6 bases, leaving 10 bases not matched to a gene. The CDR3 is 19 amino acids. The CDR3 DNA sequence: TGCGCCAGCAGCCAAGATTTACTAGCGGGGGGGCCGTATGCCGGGGAGCTGTTTTTT. It encodes CASSQDLLAGGPYAGELFF.

This clonotype was detected ten times or more. The gene calls are TRBV20-1 and TRBJ2-3; 12 nucleotides agree with TRBD2. The V gene's germline CDR1 is DFQATT and CDR2 SNEGSKA (reference sequence). CDR3 length: 15 amino acids. V shed 4 bases, J shed 3 bases, and the junction held 5 bases outside the gene matches. The CDR3 here is CSAIPSGGATDTQYF. The CDR3 coding sequence is TGCAGTGCTATACCTAGCGGGGGGGCAACAGATACGCAGTATTTT.